This T cell receptor beta chain stems from a study of CD8+CD57+ T cells in acquired aplastic anemia. Overall study context: On average, sorted CD4+ and CD8+ cells gave roughly 3 ug of DNA.

The use of genomic DNA as template underpinned the TCR beta VDJ and CDR3 profiling. A single record per CDR3 protein comes from TCRdb applying MiXCR to the reads. This table has approximately 150,000 distinct CDR3 sequences, roughly two thirds appearing once. This CDR3 comprises 17 residues. Trimming pared 0 bases from V and 8 bases from J, leaving 25 bases between. In germline, CDR1 is DFQATT, CDR2 SNEGSKA (reference sequence). As to this clonotype: Its antigen is undetermined.

Patients who underwent sequencing had shown CD8+CD57+ cell expansion by flow cytometry. The patients, all of them, had severe acquired aplastic anemia. Patients were treatment-naive when blood was sampled. General study points: Overlap between patients and controls comprised roughly 28 CD8+ CDR3 sequences.

The TCR originated in a human donor with aplastic anemia. The sequencing input was sorted CD4+, CD8+, or CD8+CD57+ T cells (not recorded which) from PBMCs. The chain links TRBV20-1 to TRBJ1-2; the D is unclear. CDR3 in DNA: TGCAGTGCTAGAGATAACGGGGTGGGCCTTCCGGCGGACGGCTACACCTTC. Its protein is CSARDNGVGLPADGYTF.